This TCR beta chain was sequenced in a study of human thymus T cells. Profiled with immunoSEQ multiplex PCR; TCRdb holds only in-frame clones, not every one. The sample lists 40,000 to 55,000 clones, 94% occurring once. This CDR3 region has 13 residues. Germline V gives CDR1 LNHNV, CDR2 YYDKDF (reference sequence). V was trimmed by 3 bases and J by 9 bases, leaving 12 bases between them. The genes are TRBV15 and TRBJ2-1; possibly TRBD1 or TRBD2 for D (5 bases each). The sequenced material came from blood. The clonotype originates from a boy less than two years old with a congenital heart defect but otherwise immunologically healthy. CDR3: CATSRGDSREQFF. The DNA for the CDR3 is TGTGCCACCAGCAGGGGGGATAGCCGTGAGCAGTTCTTC. Complete variable domain (other parts from reference TRBV15 and TRBJ2-1): DAMVIQNPRYQVTQFGKPVTLSCSQTLNHNVMYWYQQKSSQAPKLLFHYYDKDFNNEADTPDNFQSRRPNTSFCFLDIRSPGLGDTAMYLCATSRGDSREQFFGPGTRLTVL.